Listed below are T cell receptor beta chains from one sample, sequenced in a study of blood T cell repertoires in COVID-19. Some clones are missing from TCRdb's copy, which holds only in-frame ones; the method was immunoSEQ multiplex PCR. The repertoire holds around 250,000 clones, with roughly 88% as singletons. The sample comprised peripheral blood. These receptors were taken from a woman younger than 45 with active or convalescent COVID-19. Each CDR3 is given with its conserved first and last residue. D genes are given only for firm matches. The size entry is marked missing in some rows and otherwise reads once, few, many or a size class.

size: NA; D: NA; J: TRBJ2-1; V: TRBV28; DNA: TGTGCCAGCAGCCTGACTAGATATGAGCAGTTCTTC; CDR3: CASSLTRYEQFF
size: NA; D: TRBD1; J: TRBJ2-7; V: TRBV6-5; DNA: TGTGCCAGCAGTCCGACCGGGACAGGGACCTACGAGCAGTACTTC; CDR3: CASSPTGTGTYEQYF
size: NA; D: TRBD2; J: TRBJ2-7; V: TRBV6-6; DNA: TGTGCCACAGCGCGGGGACTAGAATACGAGCAGTACTTC; CDR3: CATARGLEYEQYF
size: few; D: TRBD1; J: TRBJ1-2; V: TRBV4-2; DNA: TGTGCCAGCAGCCAAGAATCCCAGGGGGCAAACTACGGCTACACCTTC; CDR3: CASSQESQGANYGYTF
size: NA; D: NA; J: TRBJ1-4; V: TRBV4-3; DNA: TGCGCCAGCAGCCAAGGTGGGAGCTTTGCAACTAATGAAAAACTGTTTTTT; CDR3: CASSQGGSFATNEKLFF
size: NA; D: TRBD2; J: TRBJ2-2; V: TRBV7-8; DNA: TGTGCCAGCAGCTTATCTGGAGCGGGGATGGCCGGGGAGCTGTTTTTT; CDR3: CASSLSGAGMAGELFF
size: NA; D: NA; J: TRBJ2-5; V: TRBV24-1; DNA: TGTGCCACCAGTGCGAGGCCGAAAGAGACCCAGTACTTC; CDR3: CATSARPKETQYF
size: NA; D: NA; J: TRBJ2-1; V: TRBV30; DNA: TGTGCCTGGGGTGGCCGGGGTACGAATGAGCAGTTCTTC; CDR3: CAWGGRGTNEQFF
size: NA; D: TRBD2; J: TRBJ2-3; V: TRBV7-2; DNA: TGTGCCAGCACCTTAGCGGGGGGGATAACAGATACGCAGTATTTT; CDR3: CASTLAGGITDTQYF
size: few; D: NA; J: TRBJ1-1; V: TRBV21-1; DNA: TGTGCCAGCAGGTCAGGGGGCGCCCATTTGAACACTGAAGCTTTCTTT; CDR3: CASRSGGAHLNTEAFF
size: few; D: TRBD1; J: TRBJ1-5; V: TRBV10-3; DNA: TGTGCCATCAGTGACAGGGGGTCACTTTCGGATAGCAATCAGCCCCAGCATTTT; CDR3: CAISDRGSLSDSNQPQHF
size: NA; D: NA; J: TRBJ1-4; V: TRBV6-5; DNA: TGTGCCAGCAGTTACAGGGGGTCCCGAAATGAAAAACTGTTTTTT; CDR3: CASSYRGSRNEKLFF
size: NA; D: NA; J: TRBJ1-6; V: TRBV5-1; DNA: TGCGCCAGCAGCTTGGAACAGGGTGGAGATTCACCCCTCCACTTT; CDR3: CASSLEQGGDSPLHF
size: NA; D: TRBD2; J: TRBJ2-1; V: TRBV20-1; DNA: TGCAGTGCCCAGGCGGGGGGAGGTCGGTTCTTC; CDR3: CSAQAGGGRFF
size: NA; D: TRBD1; J: TRBJ2-7; V: TRBV30; DNA: TGTGCCTGGGGACCGACAGGGAGAAGCTCCTACGAGCAGTACTTC; CDR3: CAWGPTGRSSYEQYF
size: NA; D: TRBD1; J: TRBJ1-2; V: TRBV10-3; DNA: TGTGCCATCAGTGCCACCACCCCGGGACAGCCCGATGGCTACACCTTC; CDR3: CAISATTPGQPDGYTF
size: few; D: NA; J: TRBJ1-5; V: TRBV7-8; DNA: TGTGCCAGCAGCTCCGACAGGTATAATCAGCCCCAGCATTTT; CDR3: CASSSDRYNQPQHF
size: NA; D: NA; J: TRBJ2-5; V: TRBV5-1; DNA: TGCGCCAGCAGCGTACTAGAGGGCGGAGAGACCCAGTACTTC; CDR3: CASSVLEGGETQYF
size: NA; D: NA; J: TRBJ2-4; V: TRBV27; DNA: TGTGCCAGCACCTTAGTAGGAGGAGCCAAAAACATTCAGTACTTC; CDR3: CASTLVGGAKNIQYF
size: NA; D: TRBD2; J: TRBJ2-3; V: TRBV5-4; DNA: TGTGCCAGCAGCTCCTCCTCGTGGGGGGGGGTGGAGTATTTT; CDR3: CASSSSSWGGVEYF
size: NA; D: TRBD2; J: TRBJ2-1; V: TRBV11-3; DNA: TGTGCCAGCTGTCTGGGGGGGCCGGGAGGGTCACGCAATGAGCAGTTCTTC; CDR3: CASCLGGPGGSRNEQFF
size: NA; D: NA; J: TRBJ1-2; V: TRBV6-4; DNA: TGTGCCAGCAGTGAAGCCGGACAGAATGGCTACACCTTC; CDR3: CASSEAGQNGYTF
size: NA; D: TRBD1; J: TRBJ1-5; V: TRBV6-2/TRBV6-3; DNA: TGTGCCAGCAGCCGACAGGGGAAAAACAATCAGCCCCAGCATTTT; CDR3: CASSRQGKNNQPQHF
size: NA; D: TRBD1; J: TRBJ1-4; V: TRBV5-6; DNA: TGTGCCAGCAGCTTCTCGGACAGGGACGATGAAAAACTGTTTTTT; CDR3: CASSFSDRDDEKLFF
size: NA; D: NA; J: TRBJ2-2; V: TRBV7-2; DNA: TGTGCCAGCAGTCCAGGCGGGGCCTCCGGGGAGCTGTTTTTT; CDR3: CASSPGGASGELFF
size: NA; D: NA; J: TRBJ2-3; V: TRBV19; DNA: TGTGCCAGTAGTATAATCGGGATGACTGCAGATACGCAGTATTTT; CDR3: CASSIIGMTADTQYF